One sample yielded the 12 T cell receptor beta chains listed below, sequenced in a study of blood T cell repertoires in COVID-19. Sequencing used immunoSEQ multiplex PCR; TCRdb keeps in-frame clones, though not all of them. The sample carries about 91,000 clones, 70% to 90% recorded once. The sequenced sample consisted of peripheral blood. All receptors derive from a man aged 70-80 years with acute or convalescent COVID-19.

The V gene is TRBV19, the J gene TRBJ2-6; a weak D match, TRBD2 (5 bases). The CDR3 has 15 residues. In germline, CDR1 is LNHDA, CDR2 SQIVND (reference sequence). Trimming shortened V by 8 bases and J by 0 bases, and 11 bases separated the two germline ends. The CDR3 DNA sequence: TGTGCCAGTGCGGGCCGAAACTCTGGGGCCAACGTCCTGACTTTC. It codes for CASAGRNSGANVLTF.

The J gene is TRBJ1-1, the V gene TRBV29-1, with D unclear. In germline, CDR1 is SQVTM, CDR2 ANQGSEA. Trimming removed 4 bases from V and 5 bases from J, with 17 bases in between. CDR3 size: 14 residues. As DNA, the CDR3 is TGCAGCGTTGTCTCTCCTAAACTTTTGACTGAAGCTTTCTTT. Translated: CSVVSPKLLTEAFF.

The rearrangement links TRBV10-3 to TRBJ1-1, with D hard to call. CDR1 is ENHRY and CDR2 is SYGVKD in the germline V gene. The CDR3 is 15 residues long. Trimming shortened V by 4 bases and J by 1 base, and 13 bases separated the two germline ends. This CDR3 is CAISGKGSGNTEAFF. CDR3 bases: TGTGCCATCAGTGGGAAGGGAAGCGGGAACACTGAAGCTTTCTTT.

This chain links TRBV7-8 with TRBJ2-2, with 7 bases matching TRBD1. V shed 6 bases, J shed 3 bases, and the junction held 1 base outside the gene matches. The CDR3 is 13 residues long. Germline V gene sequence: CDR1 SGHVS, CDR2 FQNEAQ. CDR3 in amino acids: CASRDRDTGELFF. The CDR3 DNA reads TGTGCCAGCAGAGACAGGGACACCGGGGAGCTGTTTTTT.

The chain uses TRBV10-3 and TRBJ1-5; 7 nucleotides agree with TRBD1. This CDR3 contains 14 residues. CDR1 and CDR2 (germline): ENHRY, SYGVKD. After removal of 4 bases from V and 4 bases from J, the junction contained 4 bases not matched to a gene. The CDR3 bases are TGTGCCATCAGTGTGGACAGGCGGAATCAGCCCCAGCATTTT. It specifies CAISVDRRNQPQHF.

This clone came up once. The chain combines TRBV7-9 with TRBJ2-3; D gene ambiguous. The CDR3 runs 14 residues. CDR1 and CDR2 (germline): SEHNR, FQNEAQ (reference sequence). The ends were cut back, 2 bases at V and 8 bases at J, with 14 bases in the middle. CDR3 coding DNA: TGTGCCAGCAGCTTAAGTAAGAGCGTGGGTACGCAGTATTTT. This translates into CASSLSKSVGTQYF.

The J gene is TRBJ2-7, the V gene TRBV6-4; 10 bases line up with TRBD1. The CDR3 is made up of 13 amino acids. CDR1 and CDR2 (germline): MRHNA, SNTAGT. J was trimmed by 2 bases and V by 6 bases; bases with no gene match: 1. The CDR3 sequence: CASRDRGTYEQYF. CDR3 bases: TGTGCCAGCAGGGACAGGGGGACCTACGAGCAGTACTTC.

Written as DNA, the CDR3 is TGCGCCAGCAGCCCCCGGACTGTTTCCTACGAGCAGTACTTC. As protein: CASSPRTVSYEQYF. The chain uses TRBV5-1 and TRBJ2-7; a possible D gene is TRBD2 (5 bases). V lost 4 bases and J lost 1, with 12 bases in between. Germline V lookup: CDR1 SGHRS, CDR2 YFSETQ. The CDR3 has 14 amino acids.

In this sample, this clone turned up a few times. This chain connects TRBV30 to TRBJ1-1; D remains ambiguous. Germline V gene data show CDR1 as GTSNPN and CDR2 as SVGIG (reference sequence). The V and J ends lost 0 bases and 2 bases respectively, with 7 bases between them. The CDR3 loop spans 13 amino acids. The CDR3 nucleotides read TGTGCCTGGAGTGTTACTCTTAACACTGAAGCTTTCTTT. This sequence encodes CAWSVTLNTEAFF.

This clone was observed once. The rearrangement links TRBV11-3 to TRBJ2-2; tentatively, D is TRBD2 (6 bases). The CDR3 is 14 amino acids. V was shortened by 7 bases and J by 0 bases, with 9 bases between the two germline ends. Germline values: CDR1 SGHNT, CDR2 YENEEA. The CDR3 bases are TGTGCCAGCACGGAGGGTCCGAACACCGGGGAGCTGTTTTTT. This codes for CASTEGPNTGELFF. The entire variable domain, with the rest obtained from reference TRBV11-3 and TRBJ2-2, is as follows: EAGVVQSPRYKIIEKKQPVAFWCNPISGHNTLYWYLQNLGQGPELLIRYENEEAVDDSQLPKDRFSAERLKGVDSTLKIQPAELGDSAVYLCASTEGPNTGELFFGEGSRLTVL.

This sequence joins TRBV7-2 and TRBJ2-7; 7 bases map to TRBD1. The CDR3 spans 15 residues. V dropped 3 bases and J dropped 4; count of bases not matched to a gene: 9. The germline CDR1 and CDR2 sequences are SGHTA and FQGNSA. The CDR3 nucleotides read TGTGCCAGCAGCTTCCATGCAGGGGGAAAGTACGAGCAGTACTTC. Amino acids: CASSFHAGGKYEQYF.

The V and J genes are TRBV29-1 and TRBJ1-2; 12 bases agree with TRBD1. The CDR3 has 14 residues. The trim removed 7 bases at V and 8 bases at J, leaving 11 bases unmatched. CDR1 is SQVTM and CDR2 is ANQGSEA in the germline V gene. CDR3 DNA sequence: TGCAGCGACAACCGGGACAGGGGGCTTCTAGGCTACACCTTC. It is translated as CSDNRDRGLLGYTF.